This TCR beta chain appears in the sequencing data of a study of pediatric ulcerative colitis. General study results and limits: Acute severe colitis showed lower rectal diversity from clonal expansions. No controls had the two rectal clonotypes shared by ulcerative colitis patients. Compared with controls, ulcerative colitis showed greater blood-rectum clone sharing.

Sequencing was at survey level. The repertoire was sequenced with immunoSEQ multiplex PCR; TCRdb's copy has only in-frame clones and lacks some. Among 25,000 to 35,000 clones listed, 82% were seen once. CDR3 size: 13 residues. Trimming pared 5 bases from V and 4 bases from J, leaving 11 bases between. Per germline, CDR1 MNHEY and CDR2 SMNVEV (reference sequence). Of note for this clone: No antigen is known for it.

The clonotype was recovered from a boy between 10 and 17 years old with severe ulcerative colitis. This rearrangement joins TRBV27 to TRBJ1-1, with D possibly TRBD1 on 6 matching bases. Sequencing was performed on blood. The CDR3 DNA follows: TGTGCCAGCAGTCTACAGGGTTTCACTGAAGCTTTCTTT. Its protein is CASSLQGFTEAFF.